This T cell receptor (beta chain) originates from a study of T cell changes during pregnancy in multiple sclerosis. Assay used: immunoSEQ multiplex PCR; TCRdb lists only in-frame clones, some missing. The repertoire holds fewer than 45,000 clones, about nine tenths seen once, with more than 0.55% in the top ten. The starting material was CD4+ T cells from peripheral blood mononuclear cells, obtained in the first trimester of pregnancy. The source of this sequence is a female donor with multiple sclerosis, enrolled in a pregnancy study.

CDR3 coding DNA: TGTGCCAGCAGCCCAAGATTCAGGGGTCCCAACACTGAAGCTTTCTTT. Residues: CASSPRFRGPNTEAFF. This rearrangement joins TRBV11-1 to TRBJ1-1, with D perhaps matching TRBD1 (6 bases). V lost 5 bases, J lost 2 bases, and 18 bases lay in between. The germline gives CDR1 SGHAT, CDR2 FQDESV (reference sequence). The CDR3 consists of 16 residues.